The rows below give T cell receptor beta chains drawn from one sample of a study of PD-1 blockade in classical Hodgkin lymphoma. Using immunoSEQ multiplex PCR, the repertoire was profiled, and TCRdb retains in-frame clones only, with some absent. The data contain just over 60,000 clones, approximately 90% of them seen just once; the ten biggest clones take up around 12%. This specimen consisted of peripheral blood mononuclear cells (PBMCs), obtained at baseline. These receptor sequences come from a human donor with classical Hodgkin lymphoma. CDR3s include the opening cysteine and the closing phenylalanine or tryptophan. The order of the fields is J gene, D gene, clone size, V gene, CDR3 DNA, CDR3 protein. D genes are given only for firm matches. Clone size is given for some rows only: seen once, a few or many times, or a class if the clone is expanded.

J: TRBJ2-7; D: NA; size: once; V: TRBV6-5; DNA: TGTGCCAGCAGTTACAAGGGCAGCTCCTACGAGCAGTACTTC; CDR3: CASSYKGSSYEQYF
J: TRBJ2-1; D: NA; size: NA; V: TRBV29-1; DNA: TGCAGCGTTCTCTTCCTGACGCAAAATGAGCAGTTCTTC; CDR3: CSVLFLTQNEQFF
J: TRBJ2-1; D: NA; size: NA; V: TRBV7-2; DNA: TGTGCCAGCACCCTGGACGGGGGTTTCAATGAGCAGTTCTTC; CDR3: CASTLDGGFNEQFF
J: TRBJ2-1; D: TRBD1; size: NA; V: TRBV4-1; DNA: TGCGCCAGCAGCCTAAACCAGATTCTCACAGGGGGAGGTGAGCAGTTCTTC; CDR3: CASSLNQILTGGGEQFF
J: TRBJ1-1; D: TRBD1; size: NA; V: TRBV11-2; DNA: TGTGCCAGCAGCTTAGAAACAGGGGGCACTGAAGCTTTCTTT; CDR3: CASSLETGGTEAFF
J: TRBJ1-6; D: NA; size: few; V: TRBV30; DNA: TGTGCCTGGAGTCCCCTGATTGCGAACTATAATTCACCCCTCCACTTT; CDR3: CAWSPLIANYNSPLHF
J: TRBJ2-4; D: NA; size: few; V: TRBV5-4; DNA: TGTGCCAGCAGCTTGGACGGGACACCAGTCCGACCTCTAGCCAAAAACATTCAGTACTTC; CDR3: CASSLDGTPVRPLAKNIQYF
J: TRBJ1-2; D: NA; size: NA; V: TRBV14; DNA: TGTGCCAGCAGCGGGCAGGGCTATGGCTACACCTTC; CDR3: CASSGQGYGYTF
J: TRBJ1-5; D: NA; size: NA; V: TRBV5-1; DNA: TGCGCCAGCAGCTTGGTGTCAGGGGATCAGCCCCAGCATTTT; CDR3: CASSLVSGDQPQHF
J: TRBJ2-1; D: TRBD2; size: NA; V: TRBV29-1; DNA: TGCAGCGTTCTGGGGCTGGCGGGGGGGTACAATGAGCAGTTCTTC; CDR3: CSVLGLAGGYNEQFF
J: TRBJ2-7; D: TRBD1; size: NA; V: TRBV7-2; DNA: TGTGCCAGCAGCTTCCTCTTGACAGGGGGTGCCACCTACGAGCAGTACTTC; CDR3: CASSFLLTGGATYEQYF
J: TRBJ1-2; D: NA; size: NA; V: TRBV4-3; DNA: TGCGCCAGCAGCCAAGATTTGCAGGGCTATGGCTACACCTTC; CDR3: CASSQDLQGYGYTF
J: TRBJ2-5; D: NA; size: NA; V: TRBV15; DNA: TGTGCCACCAGGAACGGGGCCCAAGAGACCCAGTACTTC; CDR3: CATRNGAQETQYF
J: TRBJ1-2; D: NA; size: NA; V: TRBV7-9; DNA: TGTGCCAGCAGCTTAACGAGAAATGGCTACACCTTC; CDR3: CASSLTRNGYTF
J: TRBJ1-5; D: NA; size: NA; V: TRBV10-3; DNA: TGTGCCATCAGTGCTGGAGACAATCAGCCCCAGCATTTT; CDR3: CAISAGDNQPQHF
J: TRBJ2-7; D: TRBD1; size: NA; V: TRBV5-1; DNA: TGCGCCAGCAGCTTCCCCGGGACAGGGATCTACGAGCAGTACTTC; CDR3: CASSFPGTGIYEQYF
J: TRBJ2-3; D: TRBD2; size: NA; V: TRBV5-1; DNA: TGCGCCAGCAGCTTGTCTGCGGGGGGGCGGACAGATACGCAGTATTTT; CDR3: CASSLSAGGRTDTQYF
J: TRBJ1-1; D: NA; size: NA; V: TRBV29-1; DNA: TGCAGCGTTGGGGGGTACACTGAAGCTTTCTTT; CDR3: CSVGGYTEAFF
J: TRBJ2-4; D: NA; size: NA; V: TRBV21-1; DNA: TGTGCCAGCAGCAAAGTGGGGGGACAGGGGAACATTCAGTACTTC; CDR3: CASSKVGGQGNIQYF
J: TRBJ2-7; D: TRBD1; size: NA; V: TRBV10-3; DNA: TGTGCCACCTGCCGCGGGACAGGGAATGGCTACGAGCAGTACTTC; CDR3: CATCRGTGNGYEQYF
J: TRBJ2-1; D: NA; size: NA; V: TRBV7-8; DNA: TGTGCCAGCAGCTTATTGCGGGGAAGAAGTGAGCAGTTCTTC; CDR3: CASSLLRGRSEQFF
J: TRBJ2-1; D: NA; size: NA; V: TRBV6-6; DNA: TGTGCCAGCAACGTACAGGGACCCTACAATGAGCAGTTCTTC; CDR3: CASNVQGPYNEQFF
J: TRBJ1-5; D: NA; size: NA; V: TRBV19; DNA: TGTGCCAGTAGTATAGGGGGGGATCAGCCCCAGCATTTT; CDR3: CASSIGGDQPQHF
J: TRBJ2-2; D: TRBD2; size: NA; V: TRBV5-1; DNA: TGCGCCAGCAGCCCAGTGCGGGGGGGCCGGGCTGAGGAGCTGTTTTTT; CDR3: CASSPVRGGRAEELFF
J: TRBJ2-5; D: NA; size: NA; V: TRBV9; DNA: TGTGCCAGCAGCGTAGAAGCAGGGGTGGTGGGCCAAGAGACCCAGTACTTC; CDR3: CASSVEAGVVGQETQYF
J: TRBJ2-5; D: TRBD1; size: NA; V: TRBV5-6; DNA: TGTGCCAGCAGCTTGAGGGGGCTGGAGACCCAGTACTTC; CDR3: CASSLRGLETQYF
J: TRBJ2-7; D: NA; size: NA; V: TRBV7-8; DNA: TGTGCCAGCAGCTTAGGAAGGTGGACCAGCTCCTACGAGCAGTACTTC; CDR3: CASSLGRWTSSYEQYF